This T cell receptor (beta chain) emerged from a study of monozygotic twins with inflammatory bowel disease (dated by TCRdb to about 2019). Looking at the study overall: The full study comprised some 30 monozygotic twin pairs: nine German pairs (four IBD-concordant, five IBD-discordant) and 19 IBD-discordant Danish pairs. Each individual had, on average, about 151 000 unique TCRalpha sequences and 181 000 unique TCRbeta sequences available for analysis. The search for disease-associated traits relied mainly on comparing, within discordant pairs, IBD patients with their genetically identical healthy co-twins.

The library was made by 5' RACE. Preparation of each TCR library used approximately 3,700 ng of total RNA. For each sample, cDNA synthesis with SMARTScribe reverse transcriptase was split into eight separate reactions. Unique molecular identifiers containing a 6-nucleotide sample barcode were introduced through template switching during cDNA synthesis. Two nested PCRs of around 15 and 10 cycles amplified the TCRalpha and TCRbeta cDNA, and bead purification followed each PCR. Before amplification, the cDNA was treated with uracil DNA-glycosylase and purified using the QIAquick PCR purification kit. In the second PCR, Illumina TruSeq-compatible adapters and sample-specific barcodes were added. TapeStation and Qubit were used to check library quality and concentration, and 5 to 6.5 ng of each library was pooled. Pooled libraries were sequenced on an Illumina HiSeq2500 single-index Rapid Run with 2 x 100 bp reads and custom sequencing primers. Concerning the study's data processing: MiGEC version 1.2.6 was used for UMI-based consensus assembly to correct PCR and sequencing errors. MiXCR version 2.1.1 was used for V(D)J alignment, clonotype assembly and CDR3 extraction. To normalise gene usage, clonotype sharing and MAIT/NKT TCR abundance, the analysis used the top 1000, 10 000 and 20 000 clonotypes per sample. Diversity was computed as the inverse Simpson index with the vegan R package after downsampling to 27 000 UMIs. Statistical testing used paired Mann-Whitney U tests on the discordant twin pairs and applied Benjamini-Hochberg correction for multiple testing. Once TCRdb had reprocessed the reads, it stored one entry per CDR3 protein sequence and supplied no DNA. The authors' filters were not applied to this entry. The sample's records list roughly 90,000 distinct CDR3 sequences. The ten largest clones capture 6% to 9.5% of the sample.

Reading the germline V gene (reference sequence) gives CDR1 WNHNN and CDR2 SYGVQD. Taken from cysteine to phenylalanine, the CDR3 has 16 residues. The nucleotide record is missing. What the research found in general, with its limitations: Repertoire similarity did not differ between concordant and discordant twins, possibly due to limited statistical power. Measured by the inverse Simpson index, TCRbeta repertoire diversity was lower in IBD patients than in their healthy co-twins. Differing immunosuppressive treatments among patients may have added background noise and inter-individual variability to the repertoires. Distinction between different T cell subtypes could not be achieved in the analysis. IBD patients shared fewer clonotypes with other individuals than healthy twins did, most markedly in patients showing signs of disease activity. The results gave no support for a single strong signal or clonotype linked to IBD.

From each donor, a 2.5 ml peripheral blood sample was drawn into PAXgene tubes and stored at -80 degrees C. Without T cell sorting, total RNA was isolated from whole blood using the PAXgene blood miRNA kit on an automated QIAcube. Peripheral blood from monozygotic twin pairs concordant or discordant for inflammatory bowel disease was subjected to deep TCRalpha and TCRbeta repertoire profiling with unique molecular barcoding. Smoking habits were recorded for all twin pairs, and each individual was classified as a current, former or never smoker. To note about this clonotype: The antigen it recognizes is unknown.

The origin of this receptor is a human donor with ulcerative colitis or Crohn's disease, or a healthy co-twin of an affected twin (not recorded which). The sample comprised blood. This sequence uses TRBV10-1 and TRBJ2-2; the TRBD2 assignment by TCRdb is unverifiable without DNA. CDR3 reads: CASSEGYTAVPGELFF.